The rows below give T cell receptor beta chains drawn from one sample of a study of blood T cell dynamics during melanoma immunotherapy. Only in-frame clones appear in the TCRdb table, and some are missing; sequencing was by immunoSEQ multiplex PCR. The data hold over a thousand clones, with around three quarters observed a single time. Source: central memory CD8+ T cells from blood, taken from a patient treated with checkpoint blockade. These receptors all stem from a human donor with melanoma. Each CDR3 is given with its conserved first and last residue. The D gene is left open where the match is weak. The listing skips clone size in some rows; elsewhere it reads once, few, many or a size class.

TRBJ1-2	.	TRBV9	.	TGTGCCAGCAGCGTTAGGGGTCACTACACCTTC	CASSVRGHYTF
TRBJ1-2	.	TRBV18	few	TGTGCCAGCTCACAATCCGGGACCGCAACTAACTATGGCTACACCTTC	CASSQSGTATNYGYTF
TRBJ2-1	.	TRBV27	.	TGTGCCAGCAGTTTCCCCCGGCAGGGTGTAAATGAGCAGTTCTTC	CASSFPRQGVNEQFF
TRBJ2-7	.	TRBV27	few	TGTGCCAGCAGTCCGGCCTACGAGCAGTACTTC	CASSPAYEQYF
TRBJ1-2	.	TRBV14	.	TGTGCCAGCAGCCAAGTTGGGGGGAGCTATGGCTACACCTTC	CASSQVGGSYGYTF
TRBJ1-5	.	TRBV13	.	TGTGCCAGCAGCTTAGGCCTAACTCAGCCCCAGCATTTT	CASSLGLTQPQHF
TRBJ2-7	.	TRBV30	.	TGTGCCTGGAGTACCCAGGGGTACGAGCAGTACTTC	CAWSTQGYEQYF
TRBJ1-6	.	TRBV27	.	TGTGCCAGCAGTCTGCCAGGGGACTATAATTCACCCCTCCACTTT	CASSLPGDYNSPLHF
TRBJ2-3	TRBD1	TRBV7-8	.	TGTGCCAGCAGCTTAGCAGGGGGCGCAGATACGCAGTATTTT	CASSLAGGADTQYF
TRBJ2-1	.	TRBV15	.	TGTGCCACCAGCAGTTACAATGAGCAGTTCTTC	CATSSYNEQFF
TRBJ2-1	TRBD2	TRBV25-1	once	TGTGCCAGCACCGGGGAGGGACCCTACAATGAGCAGTTCTTC	CASTGEGPYNEQFF
TRBJ2-3	.	TRBV15	.	TGTGCCACCAGCAGGCGAGATTCTGGCACAGATACGCAGTATTTT	CATSRRDSGTDTQYF
TRBJ2-7	.	TRBV7-8	.	TGTGCCAGCAGCTTTGGGGGTCCCAGTTACGAGCAGTACTTC	CASSFGGPSYEQYF
TRBJ2-7	TRBD2	TRBV30	.	TGTGCCTGGAGTGTACCGGTAGCGGGAGGGCCTAGCTACGAGCAGTACTTC	CAWSVPVAGGPSYEQYF
TRBJ2-3	TRBD2	TRBV6-1	.	TGTGCCAGCATGGGGGGGGTTGAGGCCACAGATACGCAGTATTTT	CASMGGVEATDTQYF
TRBJ2-1	.	TRBV19	.	TGTGCCAGCTCCGGGGCCTACAATGAGCAGTTCTTC	CASSGAYNEQFF
TRBJ2-5	.	TRBV2	few	TGTGCCAGCAGTGATCCGTCGAGTGACTATCCAGAGACCCAGTACTTC	CASSDPSSDYPETQYF
TRBJ2-7	.	TRBV7-8	.	TGTGCCAGCAGCTTAGCTGAGGTTGGGTACGAGCAGTACTTC	CASSLAEVGYEQYF
TRBJ2-7	.	TRBV7-8	once	TGTGCCAGCAGCTTAGCCTTTAGTCGAGGAATGGACGAGCAGTACTTC	CASSLAFSRGMDEQYF
TRBJ2-7	TRBD2	TRBV19	.	TGTGCCAGTAGTCTAACTAGCGGGTCCTACGAGCAGTACTTC	CASSLTSGSYEQYF
TRBJ2-3	.	TRBV18	.	TGTGCCAGCTCACCCTCTCGGCGGGGAGATACGCAGTATTTT	CASSPSRRGDTQYF
TRBJ2-7	.	TRBV30	.	TGTGCCTGGAGTGTCGGGCTAGACGACGAGCAGTACTTC	CAWSVGLDDEQYF
TRBJ2-7	TRBD2	TRBV7-6	.	TGTGCCAGCAGCGCCCTTTCTAGCGGGAGGGCAGGGCGCGAGCAGTACTTC	CASSALSSGRAGREQYF
TRBJ2-7	TRBD1	TRBV5-4	.	TGTGCCAGCAGCTGGAATGGACAGGGCTTTACCTACGAGCAGTACTTC	CASSWNGQGFTYEQYF
TRBJ2-7	TRBD1	TRBV9	.	TGTGCCAGCAGCGTCTCCATGGACAGGGCATACGAGCAGTACTTC	CASSVSMDRAYEQYF
TRBJ2-7	TRBD2	TRBV30	.	TGTGCCTGGAGCGCCGGGCGAGGACTAGCCTACGAGCAGTACTTC	CAWSAGRGLAYEQYF
TRBJ2-1	.	TRBV11-1	.	TGTGCCAGCAGCTTAAACGGTTACAATGAGCAGTTCTTC	CASSLNGYNEQFF
TRBJ2-1	.	TRBV5-4	.	TGTGCCAGCAGCTTGGGGTACTCCGGAAATGAGCAGTTCTTC	CASSLGYSGNEQFF
TRBJ2-1	.	TRBV9	few	TGTGCCAGCAGCCCGCGCCTCTTAGCTGTCTACAATGAGCAGTTCTTC	CASSPRLLAVYNEQFF
TRBJ2-7	TRBD1	TRBV7-9	few	TGTGCCAGCAGCTCTGGACAGGGACCTAGCTCCTACGAGCAGTACTTC	CASSSGQGPSSYEQYF
TRBJ2-7	TRBD2	TRBV30	.	TGTGCCTGGGCATATAGCGGGAACTACGAGCAGTACTTC	CAWAYSGNYEQYF
TRBJ2-7	.	TRBV2	.	TGTGCCAGCAGCGGCTACGAGCAGTACTTC	CASSGYEQYF
TRBJ1-2	.	TRBV11-2	.	TGTGCCAGCAGCTCCGGGTCGGACAGCCTATTATTAGTTGGGTATGGCTACACCTTC	CASSSGSDSLLLVGYGYTF
TRBJ2-1	.	TRBV7-3	.	TGTGCCAGCAGCTTATGGGCGGGCGAGAACTCCTACAATGAGCAGTTCTTC	CASSLWAGENSYNEQFF
TRBJ2-3	.	TRBV27	.	TGTGCCAGCAGTCCCTACCTTAGCGGCACAGATACGCAGTATTTT	CASSPYLSGTDTQYF
TRBJ2-7	TRBD1	TRBV4-2	few	TGTGCCAGCAGCCATTCAACAGGGGGCGGTTACGAGCAGTACTTC	CASSHSTGGGYEQYF
TRBJ2-1	TRBD2	TRBV27	once	TGTGCCAGCAGGGACATGAAGCGGGAGGGCCCTGGGTATAATGAGCAGTTCTTC	CASRDMKREGPGYNEQFF
TRBJ2-5	TRBD1	TRBV6-5	.	TGTGCCAGCAGGACCCCACAGGGGGCGGAGGAGACCCAGTACTTC	CASRTPQGAEETQYF
TRBJ2-3	.	TRBV30	.	TGTGCCTGGAGTGTAATCGGGAACACAGATACGCAGTATTTT	CAWSVIGNTDTQYF
TRBJ2-5	TRBD2	TRBV14	.	TGTGCCAGCAGCCGGACCGGACTAGCGGGCACACAAGAGACCCAGTACTTC	CASSRTGLAGTQETQYF
TRBJ2-2	TRBD1	TRBV30	.	TGTGCCTGGAGCCCCGGGACAGGGGGCGCTGGGGAGCTGTTTTTT	CAWSPGTGGAGELFF
TRBJ1-1	.	TRBV30	.	TGTGCCGGCGGTAACACTGAAGCTTTCTTT	CAGGNTEAFF
TRBJ2-1	TRBD2	TRBV5-1	.	TGCGCCAGCAGCTTGGAACTAGCGGAGAATGAGCAGTTCTTC	CASSLELAENEQFF
TRBJ2-7	TRBD1	TRBV4-3	.	TGCGCCAGCAGCCCCGGGACAGGGGCCCACGAGCAGTACTTC	CASSPGTGAHEQYF